Sequencing of this T cell receptor beta chain was carried out in a study of CD8 T cells in ankylosing spondylitis. CDR1 and CDR2 (germline): SGHAT, FQNNGV. The CDR3 runs to 17 residues. Trimming at V came to 1 base and at J to 2 bases, leaving 7 bases not matched to a gene. Whole-study findings and limits: A TCR beta motif made of fewer than ten highly homologous variants seemed typical of ankylosing spondylitis blood.

Quantitative 5'-RACE with molecular barcodes was used to make the TCR beta libraries. TCRdb re-analysed the 5' RACE reads in MiXCR, keeping a single row per CDR3 protein. Of around 540,000 distinct CDR3 sequences in the sample, roughly 13% were seen once. This clonotype was recorded a few times. No antigen is known for it. This rearrangement joins TRBV11-2 to TRBJ2-2, with 7 bases matching TRBD1. The sequenced sample was blood, either unsorted or a sorted T cell fraction (not recorded which). This receptor was obtained from a male donor with ankylosing spondylitis. CDR3 nucleotide sequence: TGTGCCAGCAGCTTAGTCCGGACAGGCCATAACACCGGGGAGCTGTTTTTT. It is translated as CASSLVRTGHNTGELFF.